This passage covers 27 T cell receptor beta chains from one sample sequenced in a study of cytomegalovirus exposure and HLA in healthy donors. PCR used 60 Vbeta primers and 13 Jbeta primers. Using immunoSEQ multiplex PCR, the repertoire was profiled, and TCRdb retains in-frame clones only, with some absent. The data contain around 150,000 clones, 80% of them singletons. Sequencing input: PBMCs. These receptors originate from a woman aged 40 to 50 in good health and CMV-seronegative.

This chain connects TRBV30 to TRBJ1-4; maybe TRBD1 (5 bases). This CDR3 comprises 13 residues. Trimming took off 8 bases at V and 8 bases at J, with 18 bases between the two ends. Germline loops: CDR1 GTSNPN, CDR2 SVGIG (reference sequence). The CDR3 sequence is CARMGQGSEKLFF. CDR3 bases: TGTGCCAGAATGGGTCAGGGCAGCGAAAAACTGTTTTTT.

The chain has TRBV30 and TRBJ2-1; D remains ambiguous. Trimming stripped 5 bases from V and 0 bases from J, with 5 bases between. The CDR3 has 12 residues. Per germline, CDR1 GTSNPN and CDR2 SVGIG (reference sequence). This chain's CDR3 is CAWYSSYNEQFF. The CDR3 DNA reads as TGTGCCTGGTATAGCTCCTACAATGAGCAGTTCTTC. The variable domain in full, with the rest retrieved from reference TRBV30 and TRBJ2-1, is SQTIHQWPATLVQPVGSPLSLECTVEGTSNPNLYWYRQAAGRGLQLLFYSVGIGQISSEVPQNLSASRPQDRQFILSSKKLLLSDSGFYLCAWYSSYNEQFFGPGTRLTVL.

This clone has just a few counts. The gene calls are TRBV11-2 and TRBJ2-3; a possible D gene is TRBD1 (5 bases). Between the trimmed V and J ends, which lost 5 bases and 0 bases, there was a span of 15 bases. Germline values: CDR1 SGHAT, CDR2 FQNNGV. The CDR3 length is 16 residues. This CDR3 is CASSQGRASSTDTQYF. The DNA of the CDR3 is TGTGCCAGCAGCCAAGGCAGGGCCTCTAGCACAGATACGCAGTATTTT.

This clone was detected once. This chain connects TRBV12-5 to TRBJ1-2; TRBD1 is a possible D gene (5 bases). The CDR3 has 13 amino acids. Germline CDR1 and CDR2: LGHNT and FRNRAP. V lost 2 bases, J lost 2 bases, and 6 bases lay in between. For the CDR3, the DNA is TGTGCTAGTGGTTTGAGGACAAACTATGGCTACACCTTC. It codes for CASGLRTNYGYTF.

The rearrangement uses TRBV9 and TRBJ2-2; perhaps TRBD2 as D (6 bases). This CDR3 comprises 16 residues. The germline gives CDR1 SGDLS, CDR2 YYNGEE. V gave up 4 bases and J gave up 0 bases, with 13 bases separating them. CDR3 amino acids: CASSISSVANTGELFF. The DNA for the CDR3 is TGTGCCAGCAGCATATCTAGCGTAGCGAACACCGGGGAGCTGTTTTTT.

The chain joins TRBV7-8 to TRBJ1-2, with TRBD1 matching over 7 bases. Trimming at V came to 3 bases and at J to 8 bases, leaving 6 bases not matched to a gene. CDR3 length: 13 amino acids. Per the germline V gene, CDR1 is SGHVS and CDR2 is FQNEAQ. The DNA of the CDR3 is TGTGCCAGCAGCTTTGACAGGGCCGGAGGCTACACCTTC. This gives the protein CASSFDRAGGYTF.

This clone showed up just a few times. The rearrangement joins TRBV15 to TRBJ2-1, with 7 bases that match TRBD2. This CDR3 region has 12 residues. V shed 9 bases, J shed 15 bases, and the junction held 14 bases outside the gene matches. CDR1 is LNHNV, CDR2 YYDKDF, per germline (reference sequence). The chain's CDR3 is CATSLANTGPFF. CDR3 in DNA: TGTGCCACTTCACTAGCGAACACTGGGCCGTTCTTC.

This clone has more than one count but fewer than ten. J is TRBJ1-5 and V is TRBV6-6, with 10 bases lining up with TRBD1. From germline, CDR1 is MNHNY and CDR2 SVGAGI (reference sequence). This CDR3 is built from 15 residues. The V segment lost 4 bases and the J segment 5 bases; nucleotides outside the gene matches: 5. The CDR3 region has the DNA TGTGCCAGCAGTTTGGACAGGGGGGACTATCAGCCCCAGCATTTT. Translation gives CASSLDRGDYQPQHF.

The count of this clone is one. The chain has TRBV5-4 and TRBJ2-7, with D maybe TRBD2 (5 bases). Trimming cost V 3 bases and J 6 bases, with 16 bases left between them. The CDR3 spans 14 residues. CDR1 and CDR2 (germline): SGHNT, YYREEE (reference sequence). In DNA form, the CDR3 reads TGTGCCAGCAGCTCCTTCGGGAAGCCCTCCGAGCAGTACTTC. Translated: CASSSFGKPSEQYF. The full variable domain, with the rest looked up from reference TRBV5-4 and TRBJ2-7, is ETGVTQSPTHLIKTRGQQVTLRCSSQSGHNTVSWYQQALGQGPQFIFQYYREEENGRGNFPPRFSGLQFPNYSSELNVNALELDDSALYLCASSSFGKPSEQYFGPGTRLTVT.

This clone turned up a few times. This chain connects TRBV6-7 to TRBJ2-5; TRBD1 matches 9 bases. TRBV6-7 is reported as an ORF; its role is uncertain. Losses at the gene ends were 4 bases for V and 4 bases for J; bases not matched to a gene: 4. The CDR3 runs to 14 residues. CDR3 in DNA: TGTGCCAGCAGTTCAAACAGGGGGCCAGAGACCCAGTACTTC. Protein product: CASSSNRGPETQYF.

The chain has TRBV19 and TRBJ1-3; no reliable D call. This CDR3 is 21 amino acids long. Trimming took 3 bases from V and 0 from J, leaving 27 bases between them. CDR1 is LNHDA, CDR2 SQIVND, per germline (reference sequence). CDR3 DNA: TGTGCCAGTAGTATTGGTTATACGGAGGGAACCCCTTATTTCTCTGGAAACACCATATATTTT. Translated, it gives CASSIGYTEGTPYFSGNTIYF.

The chain is built from TRBV7-9 and TRBJ1-5, with no clear D. Trimming removed 5 bases at V and 6 bases at J, with 14 bases between. Germline assignment: CDR1 SEHNR and CDR2 FQNEAQ (reference sequence). CDR3 size: 14 residues. Here the CDR3 DNA reads TGTGCCAGCAGCCCCTCCGCCGGCGGTCAGCCCCAGCATTTT. Translation: CASSPSAGGQPQHF.

This clone has only one observation. J is TRBJ2-7 and V is TRBV29-1; tentative D call: TRBD1 (6 bases). Between the trimmed V and J ends, which lost 7 bases and 7 bases, there was a span of 17 bases. The CDR3 loop spans 12 amino acids. Germline-derived CDR1 and CDR2 are SQVTM and ANQGSEA. CDR3 residues: CSAETGPGEQYF. In nucleotides, the CDR3 is TGCAGCGCGGAGACAGGCCCCGGGGAGCAGTACTTC.

V usage is TRBV28 and J usage is TRBJ1-2; TRBD1 is a possible D gene (6 bases). The V end lost 3 bases, the J end lost 5 bases, and 16 bases lay between the germline ends. Germline CDR1 reads MDHEN; CDR2 reads SYDVKM. The CDR3 totals 15 residues. The DNA for the CDR3 is TGTGCCAGCAGTTTGAACAGGGTTTGGGATTATGGCTACACCTTC. This gives the protein CASSLNRVWDYGYTF.

Comments on this clone: The junction departs from the called germline gene at one end, perhaps through a read error. The chain uses TRBV6-5 and TRBJ2-6; tentative D call: TRBD1 (6 bases). Per germline, CDR1 MNHEY and CDR2 SVGAGI. CDR3 length: 13 residues. In nucleotides, the CDR3 is TGTGCCAGCAGTTACGCAGGGGCCAACGGCCTGACTTTC. Amino acids: CASSYAGANGLTF.

V gene TRBV4-1 combines with J gene TRBJ1-3; 10 bases map to TRBD1. CDR1 MGHRA and CDR2 YSYEKL come from the germline V gene. The CDR3 has 17 residues. The J segment lost 0 bases and the V segment lost 3 bases, leaving 5 bases of the junction unmatched. DNA for the CDR3: TGCGCCAGCAGCCATGGGACAGGGGAGAACTCTGGAAACACCATATATTTT. Protein: CASSHGTGENSGNTIYF.

This clone came up once. This rearrangement joins TRBV28 to TRBJ2-2, with D uncertain. Germline CDR1 reads MDHEN; CDR2 reads SYDVKM. V lost 1 base and J lost 0, with 9 bases in between. The CDR3 spans 16 residues. The CDR3 loop is CASSLYRVTNTGELFF. The CDR3 region has the DNA TGTGCCAGCAGTTTATATAGAGTAACGAACACCGGGGAGCTGTTTTTT.

The V gene is TRBV7-8, the J gene TRBJ2-7; tentative D call: TRBD2 (5 bases). The CDR3 totals 16 residues. The V gene lost 2 bases and the J gene lost 3 bases, with 17 bases spanning the gap. Looked up from germline, CDR1 is SGHVS and CDR2 is FQNEAQ. CDR3 amino acids: CASSLLAGSPIYEQYF. The CDR3 DNA follows: TGTGCCAGCAGCTTACTAGCTGGGAGCCCGATCTACGAGCAGTACTTC.

CDR3 sequence: CASSSIQGGGGELFF. As DNA, the CDR3 is TGTGCCAGCAGCTCCATACAGGGGGGCGGCGGGGAGCTGTTTTTT. The rearrangement links TRBV7-3 to TRBJ2-2, with 8 nucleotides matching TRBD1. CDR1 SGHTA and CDR2 FQGTGA come from the germline V gene. J lost 7 bases, V lost 4 bases, and 8 bases had no gene match. There are 15 residues in the CDR3.

CDR3 sequence: CASTKGTGNYGYTF. CDR3 coding DNA: TGTGCCAGCACTAAGGGGACAGGGAATTATGGCTACACCTTC. This chain connects TRBV6-5 to TRBJ1-2, with 9 bases aligning to TRBD1. The CDR3 is 14 amino acids. V lost 7 bases, J lost 5 bases, and 8 bases stayed unmatched. Germline CDR1 is MNHEY and CDR2 is SVGAGI.

The V call is TRBV7-6, the J call TRBJ1-6, with no clear D. This CDR3 is 14 amino acids long. V was cut by 4 bases and J by 10 bases, with 14 bases left in between. Germline V gene data show CDR1 as SGHVS and CDR2 as FNYEAQ. In nucleotides, the CDR3 is TGTGCCAGCAGCTACCGGGGAGCGGGCTCACCCCTCCACTTT. It translates to CASSYRGAGSPLHF.

The V call is TRBV14, the J call TRBJ2-7; possibly TRBD2 for D (6 bases). Trimming took off 4 bases at V and 1 base at J, with 11 bases between the two ends. The CDR3 contains 14 residues. Germline-derived CDR1 and CDR2 are SGHDN and FVKESK. CDR3 nucleotides: TGTGCCAGCAGCCTGAGCGGGCGTTCCTACGAGCAGTACTTC. Protein: CASSLSGRSYEQYF.

This clone appeared a few times. The chain joins TRBV29-1 to TRBJ1-2, with a possible D match to TRBD1 (6 bases). This CDR3 has 14 residues. The V end was cut by 8 bases, the J end by 1 base, with 17 bases between. Germline V gene lookup returns CDR1 SQVTM and CDR2 ANQGSEA. CDR3 in DNA: TGCAGCATACAAACAGGGTTGGATAACTATGGCTACACCTTC. Translating gives CSIQTGLDNYGYTF.

This clone was seen just once. This chain joins TRBV5-1 and TRBJ2-7; 12 bases are shared with TRBD2. CDR3 length equals 17 residues. Per the germline V gene, CDR1 is SGHRS and CDR2 is YFSETQ. The J segment lost 3 bases and the V segment lost 0 bases, leaving 7 bases of the junction unmatched. The CDR3 DNA reads TGCGCCAGCAGCTTGGAGGCAGGACTAGCGGGGAGCTACGAGCAGTACTTC. Protein: CASSLEAGLAGSYEQYF. The full variable domain, its missing parts supplied by reference TRBV5-1 and TRBJ2-7, is KAGVTQTPRYLIKTRGQQVTLSCSPISGHRSVSWYQQTPGQGLQFLFEYFSETQRNKGNFPGRFSGRQFSNSRSEMNVSTLELGDSALYLCASSLEAGLAGSYEQYFGPGTRLTVT.

This sequence joins TRBV11-2 and TRBJ2-7; possible D gene TRBD1, 6 bases. Germline loops: CDR1 SGHAT, CDR2 FQNNGV. V lost 6 bases and J 2 bases, leaving 14 bases between the germline ends. The CDR3 covers 14 residues. CDR3 protein: CASRLTGLPYEQYF. CDR3 in DNA: TGTGCCAGCAGACTAACAGGGCTACCCTACGAGCAGTACTTC.

V is TRBV7-6 and J is TRBJ2-3, with 8 bases aligning to TRBD2. CDR1 is SGHVS, CDR2 FNYEAQ, per germline. J lost 10 bases, V lost 4 bases, and 10 bases had no gene match. The CDR3 sequence is 14 residues long. Written as DNA, the CDR3 is TGTGCCAGCAGCTCACCCAGCGGGGGAGTTGCGCAGTATTTT. Its protein product is CASSSPSGGVAQYF.

The J gene is TRBJ2-6, the V gene TRBV11-3; TRBD1 might be the D (6 bases). The germline V gene encodes CDR1 SGHNT and CDR2 YENEEA. V lost 5 bases to trimming and J lost 2 bases, with 13 bases between them. The CDR3 length is 16 residues. In DNA, the CDR3 is TGTGCCAGCAGCCCCGAACAGGGAACTGGGGCCAACGTCCTGACTTTC. It codes for CASSPEQGTGANVLTF.